Each of the 2 T cell receptor beta chains below was sequenced from the same sample in a study of T cell responses to AZD1222 COVID-19 vaccine. Assay: immunoSEQ multiplex PCR; the TCRdb copy retains only in-frame clones and omits some. Found here are about 150,000 clones, around 88% of them singletons; the top ten hold more than 12%. This specimen consisted of peripheral blood, obtained on day 0 of AZD1222 vaccination. These receptors were collected from an adult in good health.

V is TRBV28 and J is TRBJ2-7, with D perhaps TRBD1 (6 bases). The CDR3 is 15 amino acids. The germline V and J ends were trimmed by 2 bases and 2 bases, with 13 bases remaining between them. Germline V gene data show CDR1 as MDHEN and CDR2 as SYDVKM. CDR3 nucleotide sequence: TGTGCCAGCAGTTTAAGCGAGGACAGTGCCTACGAGCAGTACTTC. Amino acids: CASSLSEDSAYEQYF.

The chain recombines TRBV7-9 with TRBJ2-1; the D gene is possibly TRBD2 (5 bases). Germline CDR1 SEHNR, CDR2 FQNEAQ (reference sequence). V was trimmed by 5 bases and J by 6 bases, leaving 20 bases between them. This CDR3 spans 16 amino acids. The CDR3 here is CASSEPRGWMSNEQFF. CDR3 bases: TGTGCCAGCAGCGAACCTCGAGGGTGGATGTCCAATGAGCAGTTCTTC.